What follows is one T cell receptor (beta chain) and its context. V dropped 1 base and J dropped 4 bases, with 9 bases sitting between them. In germline, CDR1 is SGHTA, CDR2 FQGNSA. The CDR3 runs 14 residues. Original processing methods: From reference gene primer amplification, estimates of nucleated cell counts were derived. Clones were read by immunoSEQ multiplex PCR, and TCRdb kept only the in-frame ones, dropping some. V and J calls and clone size follow that table, whereas D and trimming were derived from the DNA. This table holds about 220,000 clones, around 81% found once. This entry comes from a study of blood T cell repertoires in COVID-19. Study-wide background: The United States, Italy and Spain provided the acute and convalescent COVID-19 samples. Nucleic acid was either cDNA or gDNA, and it came from T cells, B-cell-depleted T cells, or PBMCs.

The sample was peripheral blood. This chain joins TRBV7-2 and TRBJ2-3; D remains ambiguous. This TCR was recovered from a woman in her 70s with acute or convalescent COVID-19. DNA for the CDR3: TGTGCCAGCAGCTTAGGGGTCGGAGCAGATACGCAGTATTTT. Translation: CASSLGVGADTQYF.